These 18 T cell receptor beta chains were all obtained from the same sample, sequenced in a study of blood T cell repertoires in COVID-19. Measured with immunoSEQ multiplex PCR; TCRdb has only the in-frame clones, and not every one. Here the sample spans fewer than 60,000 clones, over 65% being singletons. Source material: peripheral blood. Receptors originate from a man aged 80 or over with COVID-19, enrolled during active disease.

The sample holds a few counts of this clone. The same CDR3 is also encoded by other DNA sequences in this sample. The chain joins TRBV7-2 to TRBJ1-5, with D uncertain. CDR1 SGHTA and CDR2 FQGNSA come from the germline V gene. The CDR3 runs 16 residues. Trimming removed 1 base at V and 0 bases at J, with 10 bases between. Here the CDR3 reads CASSLDGPYSNQPQHF. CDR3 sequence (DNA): TGTGCCAGCAGCTTAGACGGTCCATATAGCAATCAGCCCCAGCATTTT.

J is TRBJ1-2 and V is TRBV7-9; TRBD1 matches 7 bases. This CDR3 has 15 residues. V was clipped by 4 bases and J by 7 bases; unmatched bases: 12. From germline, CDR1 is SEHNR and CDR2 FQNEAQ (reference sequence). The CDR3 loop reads CASSSRQGLIGGYTF. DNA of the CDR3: TGTGCCAGCAGCTCCAGACAGGGCCTTATTGGTGGCTACACCTTC.

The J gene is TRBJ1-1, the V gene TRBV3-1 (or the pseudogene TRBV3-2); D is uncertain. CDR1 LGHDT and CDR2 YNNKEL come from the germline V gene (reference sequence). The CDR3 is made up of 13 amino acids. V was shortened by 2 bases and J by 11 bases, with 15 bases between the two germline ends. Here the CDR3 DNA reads TGTGCCAGCAGCCAAACTAGATTTAACGTGGCTTTCTTT. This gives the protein CASSQTRFNVAFF.

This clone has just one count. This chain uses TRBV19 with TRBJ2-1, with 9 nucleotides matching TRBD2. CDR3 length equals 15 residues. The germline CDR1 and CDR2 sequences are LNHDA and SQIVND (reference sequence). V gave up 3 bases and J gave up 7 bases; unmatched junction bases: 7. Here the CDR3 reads CASSIQRGAGNEQFF. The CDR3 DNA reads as TGTGCCAGTAGTATCCAGCGGGGGGCGGGGAATGAGCAGTTCTTC.

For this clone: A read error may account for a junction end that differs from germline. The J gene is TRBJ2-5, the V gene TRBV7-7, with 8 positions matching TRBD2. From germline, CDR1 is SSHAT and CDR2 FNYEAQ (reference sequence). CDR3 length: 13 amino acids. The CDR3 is CASSLRGEAAQNF. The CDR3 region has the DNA TGTGCCAGCAGCTTGCGGGGGGAAGCCGCACAAAACTTC.

Written as DNA, the CDR3 is TGTGCCAGCAGCCAAGGTGACGGGACCGGGGAGCTGTTTTTT. Amino acids: CASSQGDGTGELFF. The rearrangement links TRBV4-2 to TRBJ2-2; no firm D call. The CDR3 sequence is 14 residues long. Germline-derived CDR1 and CDR2 are LGHNA and YNFKEQ. V was trimmed by 1 base and J by 5 bases, leaving 8 bases between them.

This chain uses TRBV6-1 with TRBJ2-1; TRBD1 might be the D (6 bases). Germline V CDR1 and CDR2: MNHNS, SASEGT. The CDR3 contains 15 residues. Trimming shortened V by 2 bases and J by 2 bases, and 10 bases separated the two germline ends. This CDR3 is CASSERGSAYNEQFF. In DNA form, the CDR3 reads TGTGCCAGCAGTGAAAGGGGGAGCGCCTACAATGAGCAGTTCTTC.

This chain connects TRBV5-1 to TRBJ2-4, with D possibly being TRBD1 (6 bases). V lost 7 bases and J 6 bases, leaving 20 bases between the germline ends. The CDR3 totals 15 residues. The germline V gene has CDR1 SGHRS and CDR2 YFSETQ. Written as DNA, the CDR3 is TGCGCCAGCGGTCTTTCAGGTGTGGGGGCAAACATTCAGTACTTC. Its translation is CASGLSGVGANIQYF.

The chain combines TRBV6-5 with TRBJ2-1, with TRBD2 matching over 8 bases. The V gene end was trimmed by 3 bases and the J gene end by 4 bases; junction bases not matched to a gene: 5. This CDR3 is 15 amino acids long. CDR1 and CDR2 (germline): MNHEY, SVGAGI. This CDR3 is CASSYTGTSYNEQFF. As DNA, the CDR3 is TGTGCCAGCAGTTATACCGGGACTAGTTACAATGAGCAGTTCTTC.

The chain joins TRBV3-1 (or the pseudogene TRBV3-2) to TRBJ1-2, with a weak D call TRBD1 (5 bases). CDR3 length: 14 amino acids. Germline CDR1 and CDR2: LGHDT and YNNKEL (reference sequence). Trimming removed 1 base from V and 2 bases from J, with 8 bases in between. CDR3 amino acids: CASSQGGGNYGYTF. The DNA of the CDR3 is TGTGCCAGCAGCCAAGGGGGGGGGAACTATGGCTACACCTTC.

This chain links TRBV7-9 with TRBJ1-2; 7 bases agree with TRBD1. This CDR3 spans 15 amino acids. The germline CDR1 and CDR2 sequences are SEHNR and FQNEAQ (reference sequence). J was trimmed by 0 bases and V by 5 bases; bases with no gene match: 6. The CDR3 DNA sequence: TGTGCCAGCAGCAAAGGGACAGCCTCTAACTATGGCTACACCTTC. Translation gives CASSKGTASNYGYTF.

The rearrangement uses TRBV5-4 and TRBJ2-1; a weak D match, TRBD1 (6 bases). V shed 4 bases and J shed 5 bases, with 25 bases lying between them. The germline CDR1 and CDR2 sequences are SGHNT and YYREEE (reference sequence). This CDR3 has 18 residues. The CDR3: CASSDGGSFGYLDNEQFF. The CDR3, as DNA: TGTGCCAGCAGCGATGGGGGCAGCTTTGGCTATTTGGACAATGAGCAGTTCTTC.

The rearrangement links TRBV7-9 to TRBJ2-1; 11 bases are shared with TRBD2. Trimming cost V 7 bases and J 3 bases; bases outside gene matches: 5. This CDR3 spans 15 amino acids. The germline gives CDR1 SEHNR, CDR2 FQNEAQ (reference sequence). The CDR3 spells CASTTGTSGYNEQFF. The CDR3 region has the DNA TGTGCCAGCACAACCGGGACTAGCGGCTACAATGAGCAGTTCTTC.

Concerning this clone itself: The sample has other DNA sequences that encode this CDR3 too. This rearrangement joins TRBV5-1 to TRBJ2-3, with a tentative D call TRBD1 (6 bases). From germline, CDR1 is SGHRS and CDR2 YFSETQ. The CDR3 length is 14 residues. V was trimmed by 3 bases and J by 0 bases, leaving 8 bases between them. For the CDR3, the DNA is TGCGCCAGCAGCTCCACAGGGAGCACAGATACGCAGTATTTT. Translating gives CASSSTGSTDTQYF.

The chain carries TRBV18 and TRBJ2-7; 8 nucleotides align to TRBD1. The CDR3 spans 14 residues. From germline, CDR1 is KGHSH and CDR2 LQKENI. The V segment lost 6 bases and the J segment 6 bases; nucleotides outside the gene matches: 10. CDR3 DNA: TGTGCCAGCTCCGTAGGACAGGGCGAGAGCGAGCAGTACTTC. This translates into CASSVGQGESEQYF.

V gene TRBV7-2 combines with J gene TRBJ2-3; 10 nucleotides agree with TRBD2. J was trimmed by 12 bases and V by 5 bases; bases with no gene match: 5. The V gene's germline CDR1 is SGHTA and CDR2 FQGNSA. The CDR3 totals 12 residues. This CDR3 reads CASSPLAGAQYF. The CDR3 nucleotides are TGTGCCAGCAGCCCGCTAGCGGGGGCCCAGTATTTT.

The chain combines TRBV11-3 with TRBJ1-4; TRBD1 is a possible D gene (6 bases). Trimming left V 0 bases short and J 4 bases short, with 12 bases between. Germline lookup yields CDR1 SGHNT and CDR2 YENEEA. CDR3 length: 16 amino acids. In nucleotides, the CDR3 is TGTGCCAGCAGCTTAGATCGTCAGGGGTTTAATGAAAAACTGTTTTTT. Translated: CASSLDRQGFNEKLFF.

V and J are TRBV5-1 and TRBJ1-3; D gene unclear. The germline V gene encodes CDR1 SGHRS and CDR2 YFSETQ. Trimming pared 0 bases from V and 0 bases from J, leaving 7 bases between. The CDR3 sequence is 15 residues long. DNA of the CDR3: TGCGCCAGCAGCTTGGGGCCCAGCTCTGGAAACACCATATATTTT. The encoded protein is CASSLGPSSGNTIYF.